This T cell receptor beta chain comes out of a study of shared clonotypes between healthy human individuals. The authors' processing: As immunoSEQ supplied junction-only sequences (without quality scores), filtering differed. Profiled with immunoSEQ multiplex PCR; TCRdb holds only in-frame clones, not every one. The V and J calls and clone size come from that table; D and trimming were worked out from the DNA. The sample lists some 2,000,000 clones; 90% to 96% were seen once. All donors were Caucasian adults living in Nashville, Tennessee. The germline V gene encodes CDR1 MNHNS and CDR2 SASEGT. The CDR3 contains 14 residues. The ends were cut back, 2 bases at V and 8 bases at J, with 13 bases in the middle.

Sequenced input: naive CD4+ T cells sorted from blood. Subset noted: CD45RA+ positively selected. The source of this sequence is a man aged 18 to 35 in good health. This chain links TRBV6-1 with TRBJ1-3; TRBD1 is a possible D gene (6 bases). The CDR3 reads CASSEQGRSDTIYF. The CDR3 DNA reads as TGTGCCAGCAGTGAACAGGGGAGGTCAGACACCATATATTTT.